This TCR beta chain emerged from a study of memory CD8 T cells in hepatitis C reinfection (TCRdb year 2017). At the level of the whole study: Among the donors, three cleared two back-to-back HCV infections on their own, whereas two got rid of a primary infection but ended up chronically infected after reinfection. A case counted as HCV reinfection when an HCV RNA test came back positive after two negative tests taken at least 60 days apart. Samples for the late or post reinfection time point were taken from 12 to 24 weeks after reinfection was detected. The TCR beta repertoire of virus-specific CD8 T cells was tracked longitudinally in 4 or 5 donors across an HCV reinfection episode. Between about 2008 and 2012, several reinfection cases with stored pre-reinfection samples were identified. Participants who had resolved a prior HCV infection were followed every 3 months in the reinfection study.

Its CDR3 holds 16 amino acids, cysteine through phenylalanine. The entry retains the CDR3 DNA only, 48 bases that are in frame from base 1. Trimming accounts for 0 bases at V and 1 base at J, while the number of junction bases matched to no gene is 4. CDR1 and CDR2 (SGHRS, YFSETQ) derive from the germline V gene. In the paper's terms, the time point label means: late/post reinfection, 12 to 24 weeks after detection. TCR sequencing was performed on the sorted cells directly ex vivo, without any in vitro expansion beforehand. The donors were people who inject drugs and were enrolled in Canada's Montreal Acute Hepatitis C Cohort Study (HEPCO). Total naive CD8 T cells, sorted as viable CD3+ CD8+ CD45RO-, came from a couple of donors at all three reinfection time points as controls. Before sorting, cryopreserved peripheral blood mononuclear cells were thawed and CD8 T cells were purified from those thawed cells. CD8 T cells were enriched by negative selection with the MACS CD8+ T cell Isolation Kit. Cells were sorted on a BD FACSAria II sorter using FACSDiva software, and FlowJo was used for data analysis.

Library preparation used the immunoSEQ multiplex PCR assay. Genomic DNA was extracted from the sorted cells, and the TCR beta V, D and J regions were sequenced using the automated high-throughput method of Adaptive Biotechnologies. CDR3 regions were amplified with a two-step, bias-controlled multiplex PCR. Amplified TCR beta libraries were sequenced on an Illumina instrument. As for how the authors treated the data: Demultiplexed reads were processed to reduce amplification and sequencing bias, and CDR3 sequences were assigned to gene families using the IMGT database. ImmunoSEQ software version 2.0 was used to analyze repertoire data. Out-of-frame sequences and sequences with stop codons in the CDR3 were removed from clonotype lists. Any clonotype with a frequency under 0.01% was left out, since that frequency corresponded to less than one cell. To get richness, observed richness was divided by input cell number, while evenness came from dividing Shannon entropy by log observed richness. Repertoire diversity and similarity between time points were quantified using Simpson diversity and Morisita-Horn overlap indices. Clonotypes were sorted into dominant (>1%), sub-dominant (0.5-0.99%), low abundance (0.1-0.49%) or lowest abundance (<0.1%) groups. A germline index was calculated as total CDR3 length minus total nucleotide additions, divided by total CDR3 length. This is the immuneACCESS table as TCRdb keeps it, with only in-frame sequences that have V and J called. A part of the clones is gone; compared with another copy, unresolved V genes explain less than half, and the rest is unexplained. The V and J calls and clone size come from that table; D and trimming were worked out from the DNA. The sample records around 45,000 clones, about 91% of which are singletons. The top ten constitute 0.72% of the sample.

The paper as a whole reports these results and caveats: With only four to six donors, the study could not reach definitive conclusions about public clonotypes linked to secondary clearance.

With regard to this clone: Its recognized antigen is unknown. It has no much larger one-base neighbor in the sample; base qualities were not kept.

The chain is assembled from TRBV5-1 and TRBJ2-3, with 8 bases in between that match TRBD2. This clonotype was obtained from a man between 18 and 35 years old with hepatitis C virus infection. Sequenced: naive CD8+ T cells sorted from blood. Interpreted using the paper, the cell subset or site label stands for: total naive CD8+CD45RO- T cells. The nucleotide sequence reads TGCGCCAGCAGCTTGGCCCCAGCGGGAGGCACAGATACGCAGTATTTT. The encoded protein is CASSLAPAGGTDTQYF.